Below, 30 T cell receptor beta chains from the same sample are listed, as sequenced in a study of T-cell reconstitution after alpha-beta-depleted transplantation in children. Construction of the TCRbeta library involved unique molecular identifiers. TCRdb passed the PCR reads through MiXCR, listing each CDR3 protein once. The repertoire holds about 150,000 distinct CDR3 sequences, around 8.5% seen once, with approximately 18% in the top ten. The sequencing used PBMCs, mostly from graft donor cells, collected 180 days after TCRalphabeta/CD19-depleted stem cell transplant. These TCRs come from a female patient aged 2-10 years who had a stem cell transplant for congenital amegakaryocytic thrombocytopenia, so the T cells may come from the graft donor.

This clonotype was counted many times. V usage is TRBV6-2 or TRBV6-3 and J usage is TRBJ1-1; D is uncertain. CDR1 MNHEY and CDR2 SVGEGT come from the germline V gene. The CDR3 has 13 amino acids. V dropped 4 bases and J dropped 4 bases, with 10 bases sitting between them. The CDR3 DNA reads as TGTGCCAGCAGTTCGCACATCACCACTGAAGCTTTCTTT. Amino acid sequence: CASSSHITTEAFF.

Comments on this clonotype: Given a much more abundant clone one base away, this may be a read error. CDR3 nucleotide sequence: TGTGCCAGCAGCTTCGGATTTTCGGGACAGGGCGGGGAGACCAAGTACTTC. As protein: CASSFGFSGQGGETKYF. The gene calls are TRBV7-2 and TRBJ2-5, with 9 bases lining up with TRBD1. Per the germline V gene, CDR1 is SGHTA and CDR2 is FQGNSA. The CDR3 has 17 residues.

Of note for this clonotype: A much larger clone lies one base from this, so it may be a read error. This chain uses TRBV6-1 with TRBJ2-1, with a tentative D call TRBD1 (5 bases). The V gene's germline CDR1 is MNHNS and CDR2 SASEGT. The CDR3 contains 13 residues. V was trimmed by 5 bases and J by 7 bases, leaving 12 bases between them. CDR3 DNA sequence: TGTGCCAGCAGTAAGACAGTGCTTAATGAGCAGTTCTTC. This sequence encodes CASSKTVLNEQFF.

This clonotype was recorded many times. The rearrangement uses TRBV15 and TRBJ1-1, with D hard to call. The CDR3 spans 14 residues. The ends were cut back, 0 bases at V and 8 bases at J, with 13 bases in the middle. The germline V gene has CDR1 LNHNV and CDR2 YYDKDF (reference sequence). The CDR3: CATSRDRVGREAFF. The CDR3 DNA reads TGTGCCACCAGCAGAGATCGGGTTGGCCGCGAAGCTTTCTTT.

Ten or more counts support this clonotype. V is TRBV6-5 and J is TRBJ1-2; TRBD1 agrees at 8 bases. V lost 6 bases to trimming and J lost 0 bases; unmatched junction nucleotides: 12. The CDR3 has 17 residues. Germline V lookup: CDR1 MNHEY, CDR2 SVGAGI. CDR3 loop: CASSNLYGQGPNYGYTF. The CDR3 region has the DNA TGTGCCAGCAGCAACCTCTACGGACAGGGCCCTAACTATGGCTACACCTTC.

This clonotype came up many times. The chain is built from TRBV5-1 and TRBJ1-2, with no clear D. Trimming removed 0 bases from V and 5 bases from J, with 8 bases in between. Germline values: CDR1 SGHRS, CDR2 YFSETQ. This CDR3 comprises 13 residues. The CDR3 DNA is TGCGCCAGCAGCTTGGACGTAGGGTATGGCTACACCTTC. This translates into CASSLDVGYGYTF.

Many counts were recorded for this clonotype. V and J are TRBV2 and TRBJ2-5; 7 bases map to TRBD1. This CDR3 is built from 14 residues. The germline CDR1 and CDR2 sequences are SNHLY and FYNNEI. The V segment lost 6 bases and the J segment 1 base; nucleotides outside the gene matches: 5. For the CDR3, the DNA is TGTGCCAGCAGCACCGGGACAGTCCAAGAGACCCAGTACTTC. Translation gives CASSTGTVQETQYF.

This chain links TRBV20-1 with TRBJ1-1; 7 bases are a match to TRBD1. This CDR3 has 14 amino acids. Germline-derived CDR1 and CDR2 are DFQATT and SNEGSKA (reference sequence). After removal of 0 bases from V and 9 bases from J, the junction contained 10 bases not matched to a gene. This CDR3 is CSARDAGGLGKAFF. Here the CDR3 DNA reads TGCAGTGCTAGAGATGCAGGGGGATTGGGGAAAGCTTTCTTT.

The CDR3: CSVGGPNQPQHF. CDR3 sequence (DNA): TGCAGCGTTGGGGGGCCGAATCAGCCCCAGCATTTT. The chain joins TRBV29-1 to TRBJ1-5; D possibly corresponds to TRBD1 (6 bases). The CDR3 loop spans 12 amino acids. Trimming cost V 4 bases and J 4 bases, with 8 bases left between them. Per germline, CDR1 SQVTM and CDR2 ANQGSEA.

The chain carries TRBV11-2 and TRBJ2-5, with 11 bases aligning to TRBD2. Germline assignment: CDR1 SGHAT and CDR2 FQNNGV. The V gene end was trimmed by 5 bases and the J gene end by 5 bases; junction bases not matched to a gene: 10. The CDR3 covers 16 residues. CDR3 protein: CASSLRLAGMWETQYF. The CDR3 DNA reads TGTGCCAGCAGCCTCCGACTAGCGGGGATGTGGGAGACCCAGTACTTC.

This clonotype was seen many times. The V gene is TRBV6-5, the J gene TRBJ1-6; D uncertain. CDR1 and CDR2 (germline): MNHEY, SVGAGI. V was clipped by 4 bases and J by 10 bases, with 11 bases between them. The CDR3 totals 13 residues. CDR3 nucleotide sequence: TGTGCCAGCAGTTTCAAAGACCCCTCACCCCTCCACTTT. As protein: CASSFKDPSPLHF.

Many counts were recorded for this clonotype. The V call is TRBV12-3 or TRBV12-4, the J call TRBJ2-5; 7 nucleotides agree with TRBD2. The CDR3 is 15 residues long. J lost 8 bases, V lost 5 bases, and 14 bases had no gene match. CDR3 loop: CASSIASGPRRTQYF. The CDR3 bases are TGTGCCAGCAGTATCGCTAGCGGTCCAAGACGAACCCAGTACTTC.

This clonotype occurred many times. This chain links TRBV5-1 with TRBJ2-7, with D unclear. Germline values: CDR1 SGHRS, CDR2 YFSETQ. The V end lost 3 bases, the J end lost 4 bases, and 8 bases lay between the germline ends. The CDR3 totals 12 residues. The CDR3 sequence is CASSSSLYEQYF. The CDR3 DNA reads as TGCGCCAGCAGCTCCTCCCTTTACGAGCAGTACTTC.

This clonotype was counted only a few times. The chain combines TRBV29-1 with TRBJ2-3; no clear D. CDR3 length: 13 amino acids. Trimming cost V 3 bases and J 0 bases, with 7 bases left between them. CDR1 SQVTM and CDR2 ANQGSEA come from the germline V gene. CDR3 coding DNA: TGCAGCGTTGACTCGGATAGCACAGATACGCAGTATTTT. Protein: CSVDSDSTDTQYF.

This clonotype turned up a few times. The CDR3 region is CSARGQESTDTQYF. The CDR3 region has the DNA TGCAGTGCTAGGGGGCAGGAGAGCACAGATACGCAGTATTTT. The gene calls are TRBV20-1 and TRBJ2-3; possibly TRBD1 for D (5 bases). Germline loops: CDR1 DFQATT, CDR2 SNEGSKA (reference sequence). This CDR3 has 14 residues. Deletions cut 3 bases from V and 0 bases from J, with 10 bases between.

This clonotype was seen at least ten times. The chain couples TRBV20-1 to TRBJ1-6; no reliable D call. V shed 1 base and J shed 2 bases, with 9 bases lying between them. The CDR3 has 15 residues. Looked up from germline, CDR1 is DFQATT and CDR2 is SNEGSKA (reference sequence). The CDR3 DNA is TGCAGTGCTAGAGTAGGCAGTACCTATAATTCACCCCTCCACTTT. It is translated as CSARVGSTYNSPLHF.

This clonotype was observed a handful of times. This chain links TRBV5-1 with TRBJ2-7, with TRBD1 as a possible D gene (5 bases). This CDR3 has 13 amino acids. The ends were cut back, 0 bases at V and 12 bases at J, with 16 bases in the middle. Germline-derived CDR1 and CDR2 are SGHRS and YFSETQ. CDR3 nucleotide sequence: TGCGCCAGCAGCTTGGCTTCTTCGCAAAGGGGGTACTTC. Encoded protein: CASSLASSQRGYF.

This clonotype was recorded at least ten times. The DNA of the CDR3 is TGTGCCAGCAGTCCACCGCAGGGGGTGCGAGGCTACACCTTC. It translates to CASSPPQGVRGYTF. The V gene is TRBV28, the J gene TRBJ1-2, with 7 bases lining up with TRBD1. There are 14 residues in the CDR3. Germline loops: CDR1 MDHEN, CDR2 SYDVKM. Germline trimming cut 5 bases from V and 8 bases from J; bases unmatched to any gene: 11.

This clonotype was counted at least ten times. The chain uses TRBV7-2 and TRBJ1-1; the D is unclear. V was clipped by 0 bases and J by 4 bases, with 6 bases between them. From germline, CDR1 is SGHTA and CDR2 FQGNSA. The CDR3 spans 13 residues. The CDR3: CASSLAQVTEAFF. The CDR3 DNA reads as TGTGCCAGCAGCTTAGCCCAGGTCACTGAAGCTTTCTTT. The variable domain in full, with the rest retrieved from reference TRBV7-2 and TRBJ1-1, is GAGVSQSPSNKVTEKGKDVELRCDPISGHTALYWYRQSLGQGLEFLIYFQGNSAPDKSGLPSDRFSAERTGGSVSTLTIQRTQQEDSAVYLCASSLAQVTEAFFGQGTRLTVV.

This clonotype was seen repeatedly, ten times or more. The chain joins TRBV12-3 or TRBV12-4 to TRBJ2-7; no clear D. The CDR3 is made up of 14 amino acids. V lost 6 bases to trimming and J lost 0 bases, with 12 bases between them. The CDR3 bases are TGTGCCAGCAGCGCCGGACGGAGCTCCTACGAGCAGTACTTC. Translated: CASSAGRSSYEQYF.

This clonotype was detected ten times or more. The chain is built from TRBV12-3 or TRBV12-4 and TRBJ2-2; either TRBD1 or TRBD2 may fit D (6 bases each). V was cut by 6 bases and J by 6 bases, with 11 bases left in between. This CDR3 has 13 amino acids. This chain's CDR3 is CASSFGGPGELFF. In nucleotides, the CDR3 is TGTGCCAGCAGCTTCGGGGGCCCCGGGGAGCTGTTTTTT.

This clonotype was observed many times. In nucleotides, the CDR3 is TGTGCCAGCAGCGTAGATGACGGCGAGCAGTACTTC. Encoded protein: CASSVDDGEQYF. The chain joins TRBV9 to TRBJ2-7; D remains ambiguous. The CDR3 loop spans 12 amino acids. Trimming shortened V by 0 bases and J by 6 bases, and 7 bases separated the two germline ends. CDR1 is SGDLS and CDR2 is YYNGEE in the germline V gene.

This clonotype has ten or more counts. The CDR3 nucleotides read TGCGCCAGCAGCTTTACAGGGATTGAGCAGTTCTTC. It yields the protein CASSFTGIEQFF. The V and J genes are TRBV5-1 and TRBJ2-1, with D perhaps matching TRBD1 (6 bases). From germline, CDR1 is SGHRS and CDR2 YFSETQ. Trimming shortened V by 2 bases and J by 9 bases, and 9 bases separated the two germline ends. The CDR3 is 12 residues long.

This clonotype has a handful of counts. The genes are TRBV20-1 and TRBJ2-7; no definite D call. Germline loops: CDR1 DFQATT, CDR2 SNEGSKA (reference sequence). Trimming removed 3 bases from V and 3 bases from J, with 9 bases in between. This CDR3 is built from 12 residues. The CDR3, as DNA: TGCAGTGCTAGTTGGATAAGCTACGAGCAGTACTTC. This translates into CSASWISYEQYF.

This clonotype was counted only a few times. This rearrangement joins TRBV12-3 or TRBV12-4 to TRBJ1-5, with 7 nucleotides matching TRBD1. The CDR3 runs to 14 residues. V was clipped by 6 bases and J by 4 bases; unmatched bases: 6. The CDR3: CASSIQGFNQPQHF. In nucleotides, the CDR3 is TGTGCCAGCAGCATACAGGGGTTTAATCAGCCCCAGCATTTT.

This clonotype was counted ten times or more. The V call is TRBV18, the J call TRBJ2-1; D is possibly TRBD2 (5 bases). With 0 bases removed from V and 0 bases from J, the gap between germline ends came to 12 bases. The CDR3 spans 17 residues. Per germline, CDR1 KGHSH and CDR2 LQKENI. The CDR3 DNA reads as TGTGCCAGCTCACCACCTATGGGAGTGAGCTCCTACAATGAGCAGTTCTTC. Translation: CASSPPMGVSSYNEQFF.

This clonotype was detected ten times or more. The chain links TRBV19 to TRBJ1-5; D remains ambiguous. The CDR3 consists of 13 residues. V was pared by 9 bases and J by 11 bases, with 20 bases between. Germline CDR1 LNHDA, CDR2 SQIVND (reference sequence). The CDR3 DNA is TGTGCCAGCCGTGACATTGGTGCTGTGGCCCAGCATTTT. Translated: CASRDIGAVAQHF.

This clonotype was counted a few times. The chain combines TRBV20-1 with TRBJ2-3; D perhaps matches TRBD1 (5 bases). Germline V gene sequence: CDR1 DFQATT, CDR2 SNEGSKA (reference sequence). The CDR3 extends over 12 amino acids. V lost 6 bases and J 11 bases, leaving 18 bases between the germline ends. The CDR3 DNA is TGCAGTGCCAACGACAGCCCTTTGGGGCAGTATTTT. Residues: CSANDSPLGQYF.

This clonotype was found many times. The chain links TRBV5-1 to TRBJ1-5; no reliable D call. V was clipped by 3 bases and J by 5 bases, with 15 bases between them. From germline, CDR1 is SGHRS and CDR2 YFSETQ. CDR3 length equals 15 residues. In DNA form, the CDR3 reads TGCGCCAGCAGCTCGGGAGATGGTGGCTATCAGCCCCAGCATTTT. It codes for CASSSGDGGYQPQHF.

V and J are TRBV29-1 and TRBJ2-3; the D gene is possibly TRBD1 (6 bases). The CDR3 covers 14 residues. Between the trimmed V and J ends, which lost 7 bases and 2 bases, there was a span of 16 bases. The germline gives CDR1 SQVTM, CDR2 ANQGSEA. The CDR3 region has the DNA TGCAGCGGATATAACAGGGCTGTCACAGATACGCAGTATTTT. Amino acid sequence: CSGYNRAVTDTQYF.